This is a list of T cell receptor beta chains from one sample in a study of cytomegalovirus exposure and HLA in healthy donors. Sequencing was performed with immunoSEQ multiplex PCR; in TCRdb, only in-frame clones are kept and a portion is missing. The sample has 100,000 to 150,000 clones; around two thirds are singletons. The sequencing input was PBMCs. Receptors originate from a man aged 60 to 69 in good health and CMV-seropositive. Both conserved end residues are part of each CDR3. A D gene is named only where the DNA matches it firmly. Clone size, where shown, is once, few, many, or a class for clones that have expanded.

d_call,v_call,j_call,clone_size,cdr3_aa,cdr3_nt
-,TRBV28,TRBJ1-3,-,CASTISPGSGNTIYF,TGTGCCAGCACCATTAGTCCTGGCTCTGGAAACACCATATATTTT
TRBD1,TRBV28,TRBJ1-5,few,CASRLGQGAQPQHF,TGTGCCAGCAGACTGGGACAGGGCGCTCAGCCCCAGCATTTT
TRBD1,TRBV7-2,TRBJ2-7,-,CASSSPDRGGYEQYF,TGTGCCAGCAGCTCGCCGGACAGGGGGGGCTACGAGCAGTACTTC
-,TRBV6-4,TRBJ1-2,-,CASSDSGGYGYTF,TGTGCCAGCAGTGACTCGGGGGGATATGGCTACACCTTC
-,TRBV12-5,TRBJ1-2,-,CASGLRGWGYTF,TGTGCTAGTGGTTTGCGGGGTTGGGGCTACACCTTC
-,TRBV7-9,TRBJ2-2,-,CASSSPPGSPNTGELFF,TGTGCCAGCAGCTCGCCCCCGGGATCCCCAAACACCGGGGAGCTGTTTTTT
-,TRBV19,TRBJ2-6,-,CASSKTATESGANVLTF,TGTGCCAGTAGTAAGACGGCGACAGAATCTGGGGCCAACGTCCTGACTTTC
TRBD2,TRBV11-2,TRBJ2-3,-,CASGVLAGATGDTQYF,TGTGCCAGCGGAGTTTTAGCGGGGGCCACCGGAGATACGCAGTATTTT
TRBD2,TRBV18,TRBJ2-5,few,CASSSALAGVETQYF,TGTGCCAGCTCATCGGCCCTGGCGGGGGTAGAGACCCAGTACTTC
-,TRBV6-4,TRBJ1-1,-,CASSLEGNTEAFF,TGTGCCAGCAGCCTAGAGGGGAACACTGAAGCTTTCTTT
TRBD2,TRBV5-1,TRBJ2-1,-,CASRGLAGNNEQFF,TGCGCCAGCAGGGGACTAGCGGGAAATAATGAGCAGTTCTTC
TRBD1,TRBV2,TRBJ2-7,-,CASSESQGELYEQYF,TGTGCCAGCAGTGAGTCGCAGGGGGAGCTTTACGAGCAGTACTTC
-,TRBV9,TRBJ2-2,-,CASSVVTGELFF,TGTGCCAGCAGCGTAGTAACCGGGGAGCTGTTTTTT
-,TRBV4-2,TRBJ1-2,-,CASSQDQADYYGYTF,TGTGCCAGCAGCCAAGATCAAGCGGACTACTATGGCTACACCTTC
TRBD2,TRBV9,TRBJ2-1,-,CASSVDSGSGGFYNEQFF,TGTGCCAGCAGCGTGGATTCGGGTAGCGGGGGATTTTACAATGAGCAGTTCTTC
-,TRBV28,TRBJ2-5,-,CASSWRSALETQYF,TGTGCCAGCAGTTGGAGGTCGGCCCTGGAGACCCAGTACTTC
TRBD1,TRBV25-1,TRBJ1-1,-,CASSGWTGRTEAFF,TGTGCCAGCAGTGGTTGGACAGGGCGGACTGAAGCTTTCTTT
TRBD1,TRBV11-2,TRBJ2-5,-,CASSFDRGQETQYF,TGTGCCAGCAGCTTCGACAGGGGACAAGAGACCCAGTACTTC
-,TRBV27,TRBJ1-2,-,CASSLSRAGGLSGYTF,TGTGCCAGCAGTTTATCGAGGGCCGGGGGGCTCTCTGGCTACACCTTC
-,TRBV6-4,TRBJ2-2,-,CASRWQANTGELFF,TGTGCCAGCAGATGGCAGGCGAACACCGGGGAGCTGTTTTTT
-,TRBV10-3,TRBJ1-3,-,CAISAGIDIGNTIYF,TGTGCCATCAGTGCAGGGATCGATATAGGAAACACCATATATTTT
TRBD2,TRBV5-1,TRBJ2-5,-,CASSPGGGGETQYF,TGCGCCAGCAGCCCTGGCGGGGGGGGAGAGACCCAGTACTTC
TRBD2,TRBV5-6,TRBJ2-3,-,CASSLALAGIDTQYF,TGTGCCAGCAGCTTGGCCCTAGCGGGGATAGATACGCAGTATTTT
-,TRBV5-1,TRBJ1-1,-,CASSFSNRNTEAFF,TGCGCCAGCAGTTTTTCTAACCGGAACACTGAAGCTTTCTTT